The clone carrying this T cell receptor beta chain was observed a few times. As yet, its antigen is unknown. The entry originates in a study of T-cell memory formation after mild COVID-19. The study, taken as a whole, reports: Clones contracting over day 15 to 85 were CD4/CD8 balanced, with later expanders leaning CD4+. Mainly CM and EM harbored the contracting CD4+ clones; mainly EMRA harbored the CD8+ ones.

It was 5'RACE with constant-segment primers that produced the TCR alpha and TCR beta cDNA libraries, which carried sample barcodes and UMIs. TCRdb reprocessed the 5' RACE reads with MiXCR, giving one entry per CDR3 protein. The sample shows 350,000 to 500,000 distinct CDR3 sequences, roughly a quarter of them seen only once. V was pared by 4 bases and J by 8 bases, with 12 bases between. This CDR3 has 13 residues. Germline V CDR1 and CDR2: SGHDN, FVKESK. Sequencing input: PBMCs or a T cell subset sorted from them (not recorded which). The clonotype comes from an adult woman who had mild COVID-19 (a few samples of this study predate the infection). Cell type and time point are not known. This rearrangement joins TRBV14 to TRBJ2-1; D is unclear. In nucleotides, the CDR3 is TGTGCCAGCAGCCCCGAAGGGAATCATGAGCAGTTCTTC. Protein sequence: CASSPEGNHEQFF.